Shown below are 7 T cell receptor beta chains from a single sample sequenced in a study of cytomegalovirus exposure and HLA in healthy donors. The PCR contained 60 Vbeta and 13 Jbeta primers. The protocol was immunoSEQ multiplex PCR, while the TCRdb copy is restricted to in-frame clones and leaves out a portion. Of around 150,000 clones in the sample, 60% to 80% were seen once. The sample was PBMCs. These receptors were taken from a man between 60 and 70 years old in good health and CMV-seronegative.

The chain uses TRBV15 and TRBJ1-1, with unresolved D. The germline V and J ends were trimmed by 0 bases and 11 bases, with 13 bases remaining between them. This CDR3 has 13 amino acids. CDR1 LNHNV and CDR2 YYDKDF come from the germline V gene (reference sequence). The CDR3 DNA follows: TGTGCCACCAGCAGAGATGGTCAGGCAGCTGCTTTCTTT. Residues: CATSRDGQAAAFF. The full variable domain, completed using reference TRBV15 and TRBJ1-1, is DAMVIQNPRYQVTQFGKPVTLSCSQTLNHNVMYWYQQKSSQAPKLLFHYYDKDFNNEADTPDNFQSRRPNTSFCFLDIRSPGLGDTAMYLCATSRDGQAAAFFGQGTRLTVV.

The chain employs TRBV10-3 and TRBJ2-5; D call uncertain. The CDR3 consists of 13 residues. V lost 10 bases to trimming and J lost 2 bases, with 14 bases between them. Germline assignment: CDR1 ENHRY and CDR2 SYGVKD. The CDR3 sequence: CATSGRVQETQYF. CDR3 in DNA: TGTGCCACCTCCGGCCGGGTTCAAGAGACCCAGTACTTC.

The chain has TRBV4-2 and TRBJ2-3; TRBD2 aligns across 10 bases. J lost 0 bases, V lost 6 bases, and 12 bases had no gene match. CDR1 and CDR2 from the germline V gene are LGHNA and YNFKEQ. This CDR3 is 18 amino acids long. The CDR3 nucleotides read TGTGCCAGCAGTCCGGGGTGGTCTAGCGGGGGCAGCACAGATACGCAGTATTTT. This codes for CASSPGWSSGGSTDTQYF.

The chain links TRBV30 to TRBJ2-7; D unresolved. Germline loops: CDR1 GTSNPN, CDR2 SVGIG (reference sequence). CDR3 length: 12 residues. Trimming shortened V by 5 bases and J by 5 bases, and 13 bases separated the two germline ends. CDR3 nucleotides: TGTGCCTGGTTAGATTCGAAGAACGAGCAGTACTTC. This sequence encodes CAWLDSKNEQYF.

The J gene is TRBJ2-5, the V gene TRBV5-1; TRBD2 matches 10 bases. TRBJ2-7 explains the end of the DNA better; the J call may be wrong. Germline CDR1 and CDR2: SGHRS and YFSETQ. CDR3 size: 18 residues. The CDR3 bases are TGCGCCAGCAGCTTGTTAGGACTAGCGGCGACGACGTTTGACGAGCAGTACTTC. It translates to CASSLLGLAATTFDEQYF.

Details on this clone: Other nucleotide sequences in the sample specify the same CDR3. The gene calls are TRBV28 and TRBJ2-1, with 11 positions matching TRBD2. CDR3 length: 16 amino acids. Germline-derived CDR1 and CDR2 are MDHEN and SYDVKM. Trimming removed 6 bases from V and 0 bases from J; junction bases left unmatched: 4. CDR3 residues: CASSLAGGRSYNEQFF. CDR3 bases: TGTGCCAGCAGCCTAGCGGGAGGCCGCTCCTACAATGAGCAGTTCTTC.

The count of this clone is one. The junction and the germline gene differ at one end; a read error may be behind it. The identical CDR3 is also encoded by other nucleotide sequences in the sample. The rearrangement joins TRBV5-1 to TRBJ1-5, with D tentatively TRBD1 (6 bases). This CDR3 region has 15 residues. Germline assignment: CDR1 SGHRS and CDR2 YFSETQ. CDR3 residues: CASSLDQGPDQPQHF. The CDR3 coding sequence is TGCGCTAGCAGCTTGGACCAGGGGCCAGATCAGCCCCAGCATTTT.